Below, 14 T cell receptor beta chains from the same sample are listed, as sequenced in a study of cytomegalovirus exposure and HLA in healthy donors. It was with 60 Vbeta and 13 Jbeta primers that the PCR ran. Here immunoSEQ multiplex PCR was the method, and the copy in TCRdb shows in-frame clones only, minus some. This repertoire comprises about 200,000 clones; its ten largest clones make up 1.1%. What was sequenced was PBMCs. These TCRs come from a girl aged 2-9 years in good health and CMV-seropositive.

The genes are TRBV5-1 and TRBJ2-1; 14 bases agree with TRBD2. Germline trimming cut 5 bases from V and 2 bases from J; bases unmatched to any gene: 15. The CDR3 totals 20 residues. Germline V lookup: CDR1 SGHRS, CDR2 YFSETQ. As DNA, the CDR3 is TGCGCCAGCAGACCCCGACCGGGACTAGCGGGAGTAGGGCCCTACAATGAGCAGTTCTTC. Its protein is CASRPRPGLAGVGPYNEQFF. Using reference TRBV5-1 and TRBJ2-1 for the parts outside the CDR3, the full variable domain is KAGVTQTPRYLIKTRGQQVTLSCSPISGHRSVSWYQQTPGQGLQFLFEYFSETQRNKGNFPGRFSGRQFSNSRSEMNVSTLELGDSALYLCASRPRPGLAGVGPYNEQFFGPGTRLTVL.

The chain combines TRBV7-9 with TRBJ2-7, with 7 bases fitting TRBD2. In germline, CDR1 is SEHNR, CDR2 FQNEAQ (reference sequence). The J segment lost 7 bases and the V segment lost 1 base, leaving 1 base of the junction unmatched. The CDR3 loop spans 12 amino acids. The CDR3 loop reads CASSLGEGEQYF. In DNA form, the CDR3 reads TGTGCCAGCAGCTTAGGGGAGGGTGAGCAGTACTTC.

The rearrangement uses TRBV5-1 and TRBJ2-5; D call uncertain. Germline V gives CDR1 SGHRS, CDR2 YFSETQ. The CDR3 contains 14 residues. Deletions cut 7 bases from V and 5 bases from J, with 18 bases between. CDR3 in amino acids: CASSTSSGRETQYF. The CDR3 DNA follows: TGCGCCAGCTCCACTTCTTCGGGTCGGGAGACCCAGTACTTC.

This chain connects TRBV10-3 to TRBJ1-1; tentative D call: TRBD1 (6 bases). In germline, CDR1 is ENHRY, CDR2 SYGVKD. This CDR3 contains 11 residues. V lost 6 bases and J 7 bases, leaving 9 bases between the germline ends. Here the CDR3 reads CAIRTGREAFF. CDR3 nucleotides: TGTGCCATCAGAACAGGGCGTGAAGCTTTCTTT.

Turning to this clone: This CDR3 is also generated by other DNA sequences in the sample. DNA of the CDR3: TGTGCCAGCAGTTCACCGGGACAGAACACTGAAGCTTTCTTT. Its translation is CASSSPGQNTEAFF. The chain is built from TRBV28 and TRBJ1-1, with D maybe TRBD1 (6 bases). V gave up 4 bases and J gave up 1 base, with 10 bases separating them. The CDR3 covers 14 residues. CDR1 is MDHEN and CDR2 is SYDVKM in the germline V gene.

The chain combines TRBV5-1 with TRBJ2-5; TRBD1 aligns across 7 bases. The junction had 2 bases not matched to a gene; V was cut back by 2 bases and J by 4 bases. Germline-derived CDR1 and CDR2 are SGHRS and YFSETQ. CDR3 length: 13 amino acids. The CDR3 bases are TGCGCCAGCAGCTTACAGGGGCCAGAGACCCAGTACTTC. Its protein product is CASSLQGPETQYF. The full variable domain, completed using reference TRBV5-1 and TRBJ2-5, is KAGVTQTPRYLIKTRGQQVTLSCSPISGHRSVSWYQQTPGQGLQFLFEYFSETQRNKGNFPGRFSGRQFSNSRSEMNVSTLELGDSALYLCASSLQGPETQYFGPGTRLLVL.

CDR3 amino acids: CASTPLGGFIYEQYF. CDR3 bases: TGTGCCAGCACCCCCCTGGGGGGTTTTATCTACGAGCAGTACTTC. The gene calls are TRBV2 and TRBJ2-7; tentatively, D is TRBD2 (6 bases). Trimming left V 7 bases short and J 3 bases short, with 19 bases between. The CDR3 loop spans 15 amino acids. CDR1 is SNHLY, CDR2 FYNNEI, per germline. The complete variable domain, with remaining parts taken from reference TRBV2 and TRBJ2-7, reads EPEVTQTPSHQVTQMGQEVILRCVPISNHLYFYWYRQILGQKVEFLVSFYNNEISEKSEIFDDQFSVERPDGSNFTLKIRSTKLEDSAMYFCASTPLGGFIYEQYFGPGTRLTVT.

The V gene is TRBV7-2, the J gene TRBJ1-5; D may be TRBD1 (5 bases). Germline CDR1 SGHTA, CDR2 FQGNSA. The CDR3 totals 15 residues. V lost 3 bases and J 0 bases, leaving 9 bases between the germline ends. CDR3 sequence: CASSLGPYSNQPQHF. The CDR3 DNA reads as TGTGCCAGCAGCTTGGGGCCTTATAGCAATCAGCCCCAGCATTTT.

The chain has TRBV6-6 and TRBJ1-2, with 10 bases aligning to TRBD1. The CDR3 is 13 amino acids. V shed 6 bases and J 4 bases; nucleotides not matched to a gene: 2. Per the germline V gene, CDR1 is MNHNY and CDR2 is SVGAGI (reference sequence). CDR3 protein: CASSRQGAYGYTF. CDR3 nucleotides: TGTGCCAGCAGCCGACAGGGGGCCTATGGCTACACCTTC.

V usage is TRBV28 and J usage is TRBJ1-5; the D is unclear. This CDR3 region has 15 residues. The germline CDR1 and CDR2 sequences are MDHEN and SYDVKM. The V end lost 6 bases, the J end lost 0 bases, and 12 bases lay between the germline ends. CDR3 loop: CASRPGRNSNQPQHF. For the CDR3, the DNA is TGTGCCAGCAGACCCGGGAGGAATAGCAATCAGCCCCAGCATTTT.

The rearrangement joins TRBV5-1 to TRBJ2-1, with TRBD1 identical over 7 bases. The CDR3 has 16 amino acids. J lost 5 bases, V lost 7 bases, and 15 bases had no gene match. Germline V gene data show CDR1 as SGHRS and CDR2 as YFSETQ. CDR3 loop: CASETGLGDIHNEQFF. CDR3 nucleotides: TGCGCCAGCGAGACAGGGCTCGGAGACATTCACAATGAGCAGTTCTTC.

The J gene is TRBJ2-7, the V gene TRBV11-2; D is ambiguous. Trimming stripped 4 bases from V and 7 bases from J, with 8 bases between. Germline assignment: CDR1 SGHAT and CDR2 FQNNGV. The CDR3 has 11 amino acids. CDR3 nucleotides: TGTGCCAGCAGCTGGTCGAGAGAGCAGTACTTC. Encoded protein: CASSWSREQYF.

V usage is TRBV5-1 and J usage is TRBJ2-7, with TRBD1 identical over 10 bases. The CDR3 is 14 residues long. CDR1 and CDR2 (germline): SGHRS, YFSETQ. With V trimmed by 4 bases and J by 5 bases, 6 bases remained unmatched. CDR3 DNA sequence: TGCGCCAGCAGCCCCGGGACAGGGGACCACGAGCAGTACTTC. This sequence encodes CASSPGTGDHEQYF.

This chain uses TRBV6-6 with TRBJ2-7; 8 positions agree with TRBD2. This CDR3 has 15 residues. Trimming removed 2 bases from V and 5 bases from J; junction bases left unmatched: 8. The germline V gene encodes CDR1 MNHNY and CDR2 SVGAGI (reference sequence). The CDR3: CASSYSPGLGNEQYF. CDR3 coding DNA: TGTGCCAGCAGTTACAGTCCGGGACTAGGGAACGAGCAGTACTTC.